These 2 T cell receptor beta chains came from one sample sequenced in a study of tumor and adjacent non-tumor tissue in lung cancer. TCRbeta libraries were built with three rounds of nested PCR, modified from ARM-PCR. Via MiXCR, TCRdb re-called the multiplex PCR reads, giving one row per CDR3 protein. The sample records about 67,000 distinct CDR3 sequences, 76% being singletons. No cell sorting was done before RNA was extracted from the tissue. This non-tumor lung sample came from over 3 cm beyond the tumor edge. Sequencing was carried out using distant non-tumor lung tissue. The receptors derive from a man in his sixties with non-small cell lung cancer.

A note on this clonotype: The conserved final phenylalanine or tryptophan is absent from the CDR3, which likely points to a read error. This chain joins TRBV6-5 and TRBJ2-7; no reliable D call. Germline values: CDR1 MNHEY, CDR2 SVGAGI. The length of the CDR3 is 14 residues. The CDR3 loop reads CASSRAVFSYDQYY. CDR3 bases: TGTGCCAGCAGTCGGGCCGTCTTCTCCTACGACCAGTACTAC.

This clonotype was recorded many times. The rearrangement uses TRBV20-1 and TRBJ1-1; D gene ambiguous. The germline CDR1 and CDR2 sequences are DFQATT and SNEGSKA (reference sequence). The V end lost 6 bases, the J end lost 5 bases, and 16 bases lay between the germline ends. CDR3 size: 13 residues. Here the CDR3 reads CSAGERVRTEAFF. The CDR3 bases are TGCAGTGCCGGGGAAAGGGTACGGACTGAAGCTTTCTTT.